A selection of T cell receptor beta chains follows, all from one sample in a study of somatic mutations in cytotoxic T cells in rheumatoid arthritis. The data were produced by immunoSEQ multiplex PCR, yet TCRdb's version contains in-frame clones alone and is incomplete. This repertoire shows about 20,000 clones, around 79% found once; its top ten account for 8.9%. The sequencing input was CD8+ T cells sorted from blood. These receptors were collected from an adult with rheumatoid arthritis. Each CDR3 is given with its conserved first and last residue. The D gene is left open where the match is weak. A row's size may be missing; if present it is once, few, many or a size class.

cdr3_length d_call j_call v_call clone_size cdr3_aa cdr3_nt
14 . TRBJ2-6 TRBV27 . CASGATSGANVLTF TGTGCCAGCGGGGCTACCTCTGGGGCCAACGTCCTGACTTTC
10 . TRBJ2-3 TRBV2 . CASTTDTQYF TGTGCCAGCACCACAGATACGCAGTATTTT
16 TRBD2 TRBJ2-1 TRBV6-6 . CASSYSSGRAYNEQFF TGTGCCAGCAGTTACTCAAGCGGGAGGGCCTACAATGAGCAGTTCTTC
17 . TRBJ1-5 TRBV19 . CASSIEYGAGINQPQHF TGTGCCAGTAGTATAGAATATGGGGCAGGGATCAATCAGCCCCAGCATTTT
14 . TRBJ2-5 TRBV6-4 once CASSDSAGSETQYF TGTGCCAGCAGTGACTCTGCCGGGAGCGAGACCCAGTACTTC
9 . TRBJ2-1 TRBV15 few CARVGEQFF TGTGCCAGAGTTGGGGAGCAGTTCTTC
14 TRBD2 TRBJ2-5 TRBV6-5 . CASSQVGGGETQYF TGTGCCAGCAGCCAAGTGGGGGGGGGAGAGACCCAGTACTTC
12 . TRBJ2-1 TRBV9 . CASSAGDFAQFF TGTGCCAGCAGCGCCGGGGACTTCGCGCAGTTCTTC
11 . TRBJ2-3 TRBV5-6 . CASSLERTQYF TGTGCCAGCAGCTTGGAGCGAACGCAGTATTTT
16 TRBD1 TRBJ1-4 TRBV7-8 . CASSLEGTDLNEKLFF TGTGCCAGCAGCTTAGAAGGGACAGACCTTAATGAAAAACTGTTTTTT
16 TRBD1 TRBJ1-2 TRBV27 . CASSSRLGTDSYGYTF TGTGCCAGCAGTTCGCGCCTCGGGACAGACAGCTATGGCTACACCTTC
15 . TRBJ1-6 TRBV7-8 . CASSLSDTNNSPLHF TGTGCCAGCAGCTTATCGGATACTAACAATTCACCCCTCCACTTT